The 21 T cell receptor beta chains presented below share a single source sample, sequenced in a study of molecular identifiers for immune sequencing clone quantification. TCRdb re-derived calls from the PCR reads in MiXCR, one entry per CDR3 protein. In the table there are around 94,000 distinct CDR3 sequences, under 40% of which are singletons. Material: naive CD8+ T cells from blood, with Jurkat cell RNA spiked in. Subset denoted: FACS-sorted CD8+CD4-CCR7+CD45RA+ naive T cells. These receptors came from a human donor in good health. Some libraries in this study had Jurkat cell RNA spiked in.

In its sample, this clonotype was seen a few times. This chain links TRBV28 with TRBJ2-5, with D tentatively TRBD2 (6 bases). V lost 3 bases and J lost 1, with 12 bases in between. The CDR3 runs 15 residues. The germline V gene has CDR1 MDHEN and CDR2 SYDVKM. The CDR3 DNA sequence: TGTGCCAGCAGTTTCGCTAGCGACACCCAAGAGACCCAGTACTTC. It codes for CASSFASDTQETQYF.

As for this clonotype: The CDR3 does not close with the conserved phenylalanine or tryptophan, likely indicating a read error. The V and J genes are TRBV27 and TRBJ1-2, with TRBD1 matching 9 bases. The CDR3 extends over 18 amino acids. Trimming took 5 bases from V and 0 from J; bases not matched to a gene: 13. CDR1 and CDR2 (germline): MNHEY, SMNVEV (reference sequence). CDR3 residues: CASSPLPRDRDSNYGYTI. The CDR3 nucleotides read TGTGCCAGCAGTCCCCTCCCCCGGGACAGGGACTCTAACTATGGCTACACCATC.

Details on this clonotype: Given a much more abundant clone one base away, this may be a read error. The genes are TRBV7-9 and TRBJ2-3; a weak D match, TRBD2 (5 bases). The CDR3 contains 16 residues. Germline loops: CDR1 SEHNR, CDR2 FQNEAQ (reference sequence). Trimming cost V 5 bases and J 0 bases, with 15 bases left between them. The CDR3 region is CASSMPISGSTDTQYF. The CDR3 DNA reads TGTGCCAGCAGCATGCCCATCTCGGGGAGCACAGATACGCAGTATTTT.

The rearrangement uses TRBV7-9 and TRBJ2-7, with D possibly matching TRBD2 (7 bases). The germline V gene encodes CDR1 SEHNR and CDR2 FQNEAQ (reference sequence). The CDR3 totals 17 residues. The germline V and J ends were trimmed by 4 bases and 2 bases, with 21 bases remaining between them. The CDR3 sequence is CASSSLGAGEGPYEQYF. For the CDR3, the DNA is TGTGCCAGCAGCTCCCTGGGGGCAGGGGAGGGCCCCTACGAGCAGTACTTC.

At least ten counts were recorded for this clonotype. CDR3: CSVEEGHNQPQHF. CDR3 in DNA: TGCAGCGTTGAAGAGGGCCATAATCAGCCCCAGCATTTT. The chain recombines TRBV29-1 with TRBJ1-5; D is ambiguous. Per the germline V gene, CDR1 is SQVTM and CDR2 is ANQGSEA. This CDR3 region has 13 residues. Trimming took 0 bases from V and 4 from J, leaving 7 bases between them.

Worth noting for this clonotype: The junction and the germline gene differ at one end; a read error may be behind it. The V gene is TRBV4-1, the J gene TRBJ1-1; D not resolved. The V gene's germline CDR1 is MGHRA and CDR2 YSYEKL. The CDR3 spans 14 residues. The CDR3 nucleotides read TGCGCCAGCAGCCACGAGGCCGTGAACACTGTAGCTTTCTTT. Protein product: CASSHEAVNTVAFF.

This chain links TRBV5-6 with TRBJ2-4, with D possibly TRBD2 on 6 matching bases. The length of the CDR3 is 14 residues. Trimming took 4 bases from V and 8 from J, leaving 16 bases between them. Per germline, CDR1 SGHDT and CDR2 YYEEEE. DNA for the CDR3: TGTGCCAGCAGCGCGGGCCTCGGGGGAGACATTCAGTACTTC. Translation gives CASSAGLGGDIQYF.

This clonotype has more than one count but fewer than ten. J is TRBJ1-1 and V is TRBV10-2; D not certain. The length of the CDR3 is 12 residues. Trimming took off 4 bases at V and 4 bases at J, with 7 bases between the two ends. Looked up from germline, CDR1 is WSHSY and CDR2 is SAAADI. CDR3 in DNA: TGCGCCAGCAGTGGCCAACCCACTGAAGCTTTCTTT. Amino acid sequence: CASSGQPTEAFF.

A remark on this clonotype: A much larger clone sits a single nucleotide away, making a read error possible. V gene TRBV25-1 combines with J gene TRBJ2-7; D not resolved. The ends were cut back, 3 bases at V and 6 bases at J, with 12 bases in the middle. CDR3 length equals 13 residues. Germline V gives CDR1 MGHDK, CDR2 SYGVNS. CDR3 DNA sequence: TGTGCCAGCAGTGATTGGGAAGCTCCCGAGCAGTACTTC. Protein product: CASSDWEAPEQYF.

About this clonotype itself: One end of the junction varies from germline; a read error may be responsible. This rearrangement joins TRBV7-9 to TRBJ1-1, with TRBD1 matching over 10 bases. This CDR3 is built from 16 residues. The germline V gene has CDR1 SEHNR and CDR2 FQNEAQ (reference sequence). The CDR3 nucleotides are TGTGCCAGCGGCTTACCGGGACAGGGGATCAACACTGAAGCTTTCTTT. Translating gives CASGLPGQGINTEAFF. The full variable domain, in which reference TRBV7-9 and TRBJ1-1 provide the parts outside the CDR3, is DTGVSQNPRHKITKRGQNVTFRCDPISEHNRLYWYRQTLGQGPEFLTYFQNEAQLEKSRLLSDRFSAERPKGSFSTLEIQRTEQGDSAMYLCASGLPGQGINTEAFFGQGTRLTVV.

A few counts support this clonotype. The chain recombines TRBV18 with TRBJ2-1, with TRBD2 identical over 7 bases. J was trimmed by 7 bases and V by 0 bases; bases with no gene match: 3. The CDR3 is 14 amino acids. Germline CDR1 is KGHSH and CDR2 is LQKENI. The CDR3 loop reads CASSPPSGRNEQFF. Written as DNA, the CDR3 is TGTGCCAGCTCACCACCGTCCGGGAGGAATGAGCAGTTCTTC.

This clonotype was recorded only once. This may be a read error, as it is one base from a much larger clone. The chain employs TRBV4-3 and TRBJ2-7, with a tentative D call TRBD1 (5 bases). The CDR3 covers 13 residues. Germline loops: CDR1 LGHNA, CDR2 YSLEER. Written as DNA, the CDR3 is TGCGCCAGCAGCCAAGGAACAGGCTACGAGCAGTCCTTC. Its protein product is CASSQGTGYEQSF.

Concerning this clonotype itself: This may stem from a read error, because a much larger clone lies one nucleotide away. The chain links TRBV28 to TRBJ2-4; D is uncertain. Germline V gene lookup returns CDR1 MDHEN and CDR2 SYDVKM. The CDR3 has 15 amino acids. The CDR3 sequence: CASSLARVAKNMQYF. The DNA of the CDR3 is TGTGCCAGCAGTTTAGCTAGAGTAGCCAAAAACATGCAGTACTTC.

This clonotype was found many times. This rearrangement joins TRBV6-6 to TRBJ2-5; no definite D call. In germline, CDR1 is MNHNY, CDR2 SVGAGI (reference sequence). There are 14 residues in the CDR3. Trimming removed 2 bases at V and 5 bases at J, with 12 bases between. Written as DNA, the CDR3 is TGTGCCAGCAGTTACGATCGGTCCCTGGAGACCCAGTACTTC. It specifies CASSYDRSLETQYF.

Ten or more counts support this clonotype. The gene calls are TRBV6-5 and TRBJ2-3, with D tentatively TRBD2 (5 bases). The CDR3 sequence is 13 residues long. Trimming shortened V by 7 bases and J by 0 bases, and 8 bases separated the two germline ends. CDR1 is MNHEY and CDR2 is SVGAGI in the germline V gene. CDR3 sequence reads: CASTRTSTDTQYF. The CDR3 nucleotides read TGTGCCAGCACCAGGACTAGCACAGATACGCAGTATTTT.

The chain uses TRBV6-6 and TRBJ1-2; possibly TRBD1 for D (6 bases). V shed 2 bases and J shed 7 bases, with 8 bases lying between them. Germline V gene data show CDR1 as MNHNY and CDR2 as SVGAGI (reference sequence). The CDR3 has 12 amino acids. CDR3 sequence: CASSYGGSGYTF. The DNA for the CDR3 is TGTGCCAGCAGTTACGGGGGCTCTGGCTACACCTTC.

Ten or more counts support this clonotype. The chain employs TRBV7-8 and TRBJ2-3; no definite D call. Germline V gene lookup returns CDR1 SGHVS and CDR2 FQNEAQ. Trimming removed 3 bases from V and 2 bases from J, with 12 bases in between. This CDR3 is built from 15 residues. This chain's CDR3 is CASSFRLDSTDTQYF. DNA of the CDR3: TGTGCCAGCAGCTTCCGCTTAGATTCCACAGATACGCAGTATTTT.

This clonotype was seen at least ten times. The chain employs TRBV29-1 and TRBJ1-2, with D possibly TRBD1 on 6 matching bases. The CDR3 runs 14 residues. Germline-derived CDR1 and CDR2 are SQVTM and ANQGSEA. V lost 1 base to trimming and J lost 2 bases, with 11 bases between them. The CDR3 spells CSVEGLRGNYGYTF. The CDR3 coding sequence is TGCAGCGTTGAAGGGTTAAGGGGGAACTATGGCTACACCTTC. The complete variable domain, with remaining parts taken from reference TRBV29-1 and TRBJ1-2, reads SAVISQKPSRDICQRGTSLTIQCQVDSQVTMMFWYRQQPGQSLTLIATANQGSEATYESGFVIDKFPISRPNLTFSTLTVSNMSPEDSSIYLCSVEGLRGNYGYTFGSGTRLTVV.

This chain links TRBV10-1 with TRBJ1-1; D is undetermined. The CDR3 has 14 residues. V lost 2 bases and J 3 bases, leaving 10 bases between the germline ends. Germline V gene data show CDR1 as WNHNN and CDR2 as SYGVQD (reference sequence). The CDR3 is CASSENLGYTEAFF. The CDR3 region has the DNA TGCGCCAGCAGTGAGAATTTGGGGTACACTGAAGCTTTCTTT.

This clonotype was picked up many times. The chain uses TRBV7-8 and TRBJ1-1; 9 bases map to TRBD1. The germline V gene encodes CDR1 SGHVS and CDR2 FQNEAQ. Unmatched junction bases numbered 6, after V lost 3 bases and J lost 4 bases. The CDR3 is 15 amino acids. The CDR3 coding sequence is TGTGCCAGCAGCTTGCGGACGGACAGGGGCACTGAAGCTTTCTTT. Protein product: CASSLRTDRGTEAFF.

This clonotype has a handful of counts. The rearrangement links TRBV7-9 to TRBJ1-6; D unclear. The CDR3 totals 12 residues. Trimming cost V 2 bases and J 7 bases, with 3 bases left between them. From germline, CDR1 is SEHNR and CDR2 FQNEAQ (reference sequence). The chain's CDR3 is CASSLRNSPLHF. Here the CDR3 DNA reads TGTGCCAGCAGCTTAAGGAATTCACCCCTCCACTTT.